What follows are 28 T cell receptor beta chains derived from one specimen sequenced in a study of blood T cell repertoires in COVID-19. Sequencing was performed with immunoSEQ multiplex PCR; in TCRdb, only in-frame clones are kept and a portion is missing. The sample records more than 300,000 clones, 85% to 95% being singletons. The sequencing sample was made of PBMCs or T cells enriched from blood (not recorded which). Source of these receptors: a woman aged 25 to 39 who had been exposed to COVID-19.

The rearrangement uses TRBV7-2 and TRBJ2-7; D not certain. The germline V and J ends were trimmed by 2 bases and 3 bases, with 8 bases remaining between them. This CDR3 region has 13 residues. Germline V gene sequence: CDR1 SGHTA, CDR2 FQGNSA. CDR3 nucleotides: TGTGCCAGCAGCTTAATCTCCTACTACGAGCAGTACTTC. Translated, it gives CASSLISYYEQYF.

The chain carries TRBV5-4 and TRBJ2-5, with D unresolved. The CDR3 covers 14 residues. CDR1 and CDR2 from the germline V gene are SGHNT and YYREEE (reference sequence). Trimming took off 0 bases at V and 0 bases at J, with 6 bases between the two ends. This CDR3 is CASSLDYDQETQYF. The CDR3, as DNA: TGTGCCAGCAGCTTGGACTATGACCAAGAGACCCAGTACTTC.

CDR3 nucleotides: TGTGCCAGCTCATTAGGGGCCTACGAGCAGTACTTC. This sequence encodes CASSLGAYEQYF. The chain is built from TRBV12-3 or TRBV12-4 and TRBJ2-7, with D possibly TRBD1 on 5 matching bases. V was trimmed by 8 bases and J by 2 bases, leaving 10 bases between them. This CDR3 is built from 12 residues.

This sequence joins TRBV19 and TRBJ1-6; D gene ambiguous. From germline, CDR1 is LNHDA and CDR2 SQIVND (reference sequence). V lost 6 bases to trimming and J lost 10 bases, with 19 bases between them. The CDR3 is made up of 15 amino acids. CDR3 nucleotides: TGTGCCAGTAGGTTGACTTTGGGGAGTCGGTCACCCCTCCACTTT. It encodes CASRLTLGSRSPLHF.

This chain uses TRBV9 with TRBJ2-1; TRBD2 matches at 12 bases. The germline CDR1 and CDR2 sequences are SGDLS and YYNGEE. This CDR3 comprises 15 residues. V shed 3 bases, J shed 8 bases, and the junction held 6 bases outside the gene matches. As DNA, the CDR3 is TGTGCCAGCAGCGCATCTAGCGGGGGGGCATATGAGCAGTTCTTC. It encodes CASSASSGGAYEQFF.

This clone was detected only once. The chain has TRBV19 and TRBJ1-1, with D possibly matching TRBD1 (5 bases). CDR1 is LNHDA, CDR2 SQIVND, per germline (reference sequence). The CDR3 consists of 14 residues. With 7 bases removed from V and 2 bases from J, the gap between germline ends came to 14 bases. CDR3 in DNA: TGTGCCAGTAAAACCGGGACTACTAACACTGAAGCTTTCTTT. Translating it yields CASKTGTTNTEAFF.

The chain carries TRBV2 and TRBJ2-3, with D tentatively TRBD2 (6 bases). CDR1 SNHLY and CDR2 FYNNEI come from the germline V gene. This CDR3 is built from 14 residues. The V gene lost 8 bases and the J gene lost 3 bases, with 15 bases spanning the gap. DNA for the CDR3: TGTGCCAGCGGCAAGGCAGGGAGGACAGATACGCAGTATTTT. Protein: CASGKAGRTDTQYF.

The CDR3 here is CASSLSGGFGKETQYF. The CDR3 coding sequence is TGTGCCAGCAGCCTCTCAGGGGGGTTCGGCAAAGAGACCCAGTACTTC. V and J are TRBV3-1 (or the pseudogene TRBV3-2) and TRBJ2-5; perhaps TRBD1 as D (7 bases). V was pared by 4 bases and J by 3 bases, with 18 bases between. The germline gives CDR1 LGHDT, CDR2 YNNKEL (reference sequence). This CDR3 region has 16 residues.

As concerns this clone: Compared with germline, one end of the junction differs, possibly owing to a read error. The rearrangement joins TRBV18 to TRBJ2-1; 11 nucleotides agree with TRBD1. Per germline, CDR1 KGHSH and CDR2 LQKENI. This CDR3 is built from 11 residues. CDR3 loop: CASSLDRGQIF. The CDR3 DNA reads as TGTGCCAGCTCACTGGACAGGGGGCAGATCTTC.

V usage is TRBV3-1 (or the pseudogene TRBV3-2) and J usage is TRBJ2-1, with 16 positions matching TRBD2. V shed 4 bases, J shed 9 bases, and the junction held 3 bases outside the gene matches. The germline CDR1 and CDR2 sequences are LGHDT and YNNKEL (reference sequence). This CDR3 is built from 15 residues. The CDR3, as DNA: TGTGCCAGCAGCCCGGGACTAGCGGGGGGGCGTGAGCAGTTCTTC. It yields the protein CASSPGLAGGREQFF.

V usage is TRBV27 and J usage is TRBJ1-2; 7 positions agree with TRBD1. CDR1 is MNHEY, CDR2 SMNVEV, per germline (reference sequence). The trim removed 5 bases at V and 1 base at J, leaving 10 bases unmatched. The CDR3 has 16 residues. CDR3 bases: TGTGCCAGCAGTCCCCTGGGACAGATAAATAACTATGGCTACACCTTC. It yields the protein CASSPLGQINNYGYTF.

The CDR3 spells CATTRGQPYEQYF. In nucleotides, the CDR3 is TGTGCCACCACGCGCGGACAGCCCTACGAGCAGTACTTC. The J gene is TRBJ2-7, the V gene TRBV10-3, with D tentatively TRBD1 (6 bases). Per germline, CDR1 ENHRY and CDR2 SYGVKD. The germline V and J ends were trimmed by 10 bases and 2 bases, with 15 bases remaining between them. This CDR3 region has 13 residues.

This rearrangement joins TRBV5-6 to TRBJ1-6, with TRBD1 matching over 7 bases. Germline V lookup: CDR1 SGHDT, CDR2 YYEEEE. The CDR3 runs to 15 residues. The ends lost 3 bases at V and 6 bases at J; junction bases unmatched: 6. CDR3 coding DNA: TGTGCCAGCAGCTCTACCGGGACAGTTAATTCACCCCTCCACTTT. This gives the protein CASSSTGTVNSPLHF. Variable domain in full (rest from reference TRBV5-6 and TRBJ1-6): DAGVTQSPTHLIKTRGQQVTLRCSPKSGHDTVSWYQQALGQGPQFIFQYYEEEERQRGNFPDRFSGHQFPNYSSELNVNALLLGDSALYLCASSSTGTVNSPLHFGNGTRLTVT.

Notes on this clone: This sample includes further DNA sequences coding for the same CDR3. The chain has TRBV5-1 and TRBJ2-5, with TRBD1 matching 8 bases. CDR3 length: 13 residues. The trim removed 4 bases at V and 4 bases at J, leaving 3 bases unmatched. In germline, CDR1 is SGHRS, CDR2 YFSETQ. The CDR3 DNA reads as TGCGCCAGCAGCCTCGGACAGGGAGAGACCCAGTACTTC. Residues: CASSLGQGETQYF.

The chain couples TRBV5-1 to TRBJ1-6; D is uncertain. Trimming cost V 2 bases and J 5 bases, with 2 bases left between them. CDR3 length: 12 residues. Germline V gives CDR1 SGHRS, CDR2 YFSETQ. CDR3 amino acids: CASSFDNSPLHF. CDR3 sequence (DNA): TGCGCCAGCAGCTTCGATAATTCACCCCTCCACTTT.

The chain employs TRBV5-6 and TRBJ2-3; 7 bases align to TRBD1. This CDR3 spans 15 amino acids. The germline V gene encodes CDR1 SGHDT and CDR2 YYEEEE. V shed 0 bases, J shed 1 base, and the junction held 2 bases outside the gene matches. The CDR3 sequence: CASSLVGQGTDTQYF. CDR3 nucleotides: TGTGCCAGCAGCTTGGTAGGACAGGGCACAGATACGCAGTATTTT.

The chain uses TRBV7-6 and TRBJ2-3; D perhaps matches TRBD2 (6 bases). The length of the CDR3 is 15 residues. Germline V gene data show CDR1 as SGHVS and CDR2 as FNYEAQ. V was pared by 7 bases and J by 2 bases, with 16 bases between. In DNA, the CDR3 is TGTGCCAGCATCTCGGGGGTTAAAACCACAGATACGCAGTATTTT. This gives the protein CASISGVKTTDTQYF.

This chain uses TRBV4-3 with TRBJ2-7; 7 nucleotides align to TRBD1. The germline V gene has CDR1 LGHNA and CDR2 YSLEER. CDR3 size: 15 residues. V gave up 1 base and J gave up 0 bases; unmatched junction bases: 3. CDR3 nucleotide sequence: TGCGCCAGCAGCCAAGGACAGGGTCCCTCCTACGAGCAGTACTTC. Protein: CASSQGQGPSYEQYF.

The chain is built from TRBV5-6 and TRBJ2-3, with D maybe TRBD1 (6 bases). CDR1 and CDR2 (germline): SGHDT, YYEEEE. The germline V and J ends were trimmed by 4 bases and 6 bases, with 12 bases remaining between them. The CDR3 covers 13 residues. The CDR3 DNA is TGTGCCAGCAGCCTCTACGACAGGGATACGCAGTATTTT. Its translation is CASSLYDRDTQYF.

The chain recombines TRBV13 with TRBJ1-2, with 9 bases lining up with TRBD1. In germline, CDR1 is PRHDT, CDR2 FYEKMQ (reference sequence). The CDR3 spans 15 residues. Unmatched junction bases numbered 7, after V lost 5 bases and J lost 3 bases. DNA for the CDR3: TGTGCCAGCAGCGAACGGGACAGGGAACACTATGGCTACACCTTC. It is translated as CASSERDREHYGYTF.

This chain connects TRBV10-3 to TRBJ2-5; D not certain. Looked up from germline, CDR1 is ENHRY and CDR2 is SYGVKD. The CDR3 is 12 amino acids. Trimming shortened V by 5 bases and J by 1 base, and 5 bases separated the two germline ends. The CDR3 loop reads CAISSIQETQYF. The CDR3 DNA sequence: TGTGCCATCAGTAGCATCCAAGAGACCCAGTACTTC.

The J gene is TRBJ1-6, the V gene TRBV2, with D perhaps matching TRBD1 (6 bases). CDR1 is SNHLY, CDR2 FYNNEI, per germline. V gave up 7 bases and J gave up 4 bases, with 11 bases separating them. This CDR3 is 14 amino acids long. CDR3: CASKGTYYNSPLHF. CDR3 in DNA: TGTGCCAGCAAAGGGACATATTATAATTCACCCCTCCACTTT.

The V call is TRBV29-1, the J call TRBJ2-6, with D possibly being TRBD1 (6 bases). This CDR3 has 14 residues. In germline, CDR1 is SQVTM, CDR2 ANQGSEA. Trimming removed 4 bases at V and 2 bases at J, with 9 bases between. Here the CDR3 DNA reads TGCAGCGTTGGAAAGGGGGCTGGGGCCAACGTCCTGACTTTC. The encoded protein is CSVGKGAGANVLTF.

V is TRBV7-8 and J is TRBJ1-3, with 7 bases matching TRBD1. The germline V gene has CDR1 SGHVS and CDR2 FQNEAQ. This CDR3 is built from 16 residues. V lost 5 bases to trimming and J lost 0 bases; unmatched junction nucleotides: 7. In DNA form, the CDR3 reads TGTGCCAGCAGCCTACGACAGGGATCCTCTGGAAACACCATATATTTT. Its translation: CASSLRQGSSGNTIYF.

As DNA, the CDR3 is TGTGCCAGCAGCTCCGACGGGTACAATGAGCAGTTCTTC. It encodes CASSSDGYNEQFF. The chain employs TRBV7-3 and TRBJ2-1; D is unclear. Between the trimmed V and J ends, which lost 4 bases and 4 bases, there was a span of 8 bases. CDR3 length: 13 residues. CDR1 SGHTA and CDR2 FQGTGA come from the germline V gene.

This clone was seen once. The chain has TRBV30 and TRBJ1-1; D unclear. V gave up 1 base and J gave up 1 base, with 10 bases separating them. CDR1 and CDR2 from the germline V gene are GTSNPN and SVGIG (reference sequence). This CDR3 contains 14 residues. The CDR3 DNA sequence: TGTGCCTGGAGTGCTGTTAGTTCGAACACTGAAGCTTTCTTT. Translated: CAWSAVSSNTEAFF.

This chain connects TRBV7-8 to TRBJ1-5; TRBD1 matches 7 bases. The CDR3 has 18 residues. Germline CDR1 reads SGHVS; CDR2 reads FQNEAQ. V lost 2 bases to trimming and J lost 8 bases; unmatched junction nucleotides: 18. Written as DNA, the CDR3 is TGTGCCAGCAGCTTAATAAGGGGGCGCTTATCTACTGGCGAGCCCCAGCATTTT. Its translation: CASSLIRGRLSTGEPQHF.

The chain joins TRBV5-4 to TRBJ2-6; 7 bases match TRBD2. V gave up 4 bases and J gave up 4 bases; unmatched junction bases: 11. Germline assignment: CDR1 SGHNT and CDR2 YYREEE (reference sequence). This CDR3 region has 17 residues. The CDR3 nucleotides read TGTGCCAGCAGCCCGTCTAGCGGTGTCGCGGGGGCCAACGTCCTGACTTTC. This codes for CASSPSSGVAGANVLTF.